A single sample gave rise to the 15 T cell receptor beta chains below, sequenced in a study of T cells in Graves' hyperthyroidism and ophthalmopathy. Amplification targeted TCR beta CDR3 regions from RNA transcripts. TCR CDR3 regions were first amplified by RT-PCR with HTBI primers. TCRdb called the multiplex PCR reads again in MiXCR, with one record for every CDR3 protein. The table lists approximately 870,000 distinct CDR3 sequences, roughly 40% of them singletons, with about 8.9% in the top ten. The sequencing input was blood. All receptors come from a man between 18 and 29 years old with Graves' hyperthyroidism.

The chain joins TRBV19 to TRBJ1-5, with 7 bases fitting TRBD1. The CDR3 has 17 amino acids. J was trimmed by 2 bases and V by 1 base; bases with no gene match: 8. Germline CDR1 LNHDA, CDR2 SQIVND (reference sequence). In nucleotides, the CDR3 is TGTGCCAGTAGTATAGGGCTGGGACAGAGAGGCAATCAGCCCCAGCATTTT. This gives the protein CASSIGLGQRGNQPQHF.

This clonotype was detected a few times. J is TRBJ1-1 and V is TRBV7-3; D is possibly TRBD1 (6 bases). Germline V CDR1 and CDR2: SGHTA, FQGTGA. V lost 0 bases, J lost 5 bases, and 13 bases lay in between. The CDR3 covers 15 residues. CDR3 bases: TGTGCCAGCAGCTTAACGGGGGGCGCTGGGACTGAAGCTTTCTTT. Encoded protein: CASSLTGGAGTEAFF.

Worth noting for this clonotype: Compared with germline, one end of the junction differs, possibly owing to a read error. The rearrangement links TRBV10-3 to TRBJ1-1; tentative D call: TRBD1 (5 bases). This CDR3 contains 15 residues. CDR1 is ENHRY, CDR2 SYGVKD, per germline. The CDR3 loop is CASSENRYSNTEAFF. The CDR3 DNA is TGTGCCAGCAGTGAGAACAGGTATTCGAACACTGAAGCTTTCTTT.

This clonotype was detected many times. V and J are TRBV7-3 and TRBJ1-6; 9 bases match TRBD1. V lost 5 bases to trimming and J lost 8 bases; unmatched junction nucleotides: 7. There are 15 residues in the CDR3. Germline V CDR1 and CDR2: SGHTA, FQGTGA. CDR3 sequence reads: CASSQSGQGHSPLHF. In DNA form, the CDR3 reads TGTGCCAGCAGCCAATCGGGACAGGGTCATTCACCCCTCCACTTT.

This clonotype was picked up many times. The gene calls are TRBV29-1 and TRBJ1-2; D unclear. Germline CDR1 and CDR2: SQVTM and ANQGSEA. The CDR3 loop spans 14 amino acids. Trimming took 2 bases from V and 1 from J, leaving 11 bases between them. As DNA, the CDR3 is TGCAGCGTTGAACAGGACCGGGTTAACTATGGCTACACCTTC. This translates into CSVEQDRVNYGYTF.

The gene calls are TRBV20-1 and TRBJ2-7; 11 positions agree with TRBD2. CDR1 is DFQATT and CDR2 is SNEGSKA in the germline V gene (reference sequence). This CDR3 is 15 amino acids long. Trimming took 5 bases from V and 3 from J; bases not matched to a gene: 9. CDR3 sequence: CSASGLADVNYEQYF. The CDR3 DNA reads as TGCAGTGCTTCGGGACTAGCGGACGTGAACTACGAGCAGTACTTC.

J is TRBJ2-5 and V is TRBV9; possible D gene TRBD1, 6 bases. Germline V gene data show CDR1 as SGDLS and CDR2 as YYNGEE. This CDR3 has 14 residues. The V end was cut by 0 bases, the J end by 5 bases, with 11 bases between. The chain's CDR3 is CASSVATGTETQYF. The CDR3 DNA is TGTGCCAGCAGCGTAGCTACAGGGACGGAGACCCAGTACTTC.

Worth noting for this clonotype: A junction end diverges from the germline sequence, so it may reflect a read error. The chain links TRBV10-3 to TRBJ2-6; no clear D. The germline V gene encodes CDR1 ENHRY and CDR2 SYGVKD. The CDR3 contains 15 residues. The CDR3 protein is CASSERSSGANVLTF. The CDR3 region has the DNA TGTGCCAGCAGTGAAAGGAGCTCTGGGGCCAACGTCCTGACTTTC.

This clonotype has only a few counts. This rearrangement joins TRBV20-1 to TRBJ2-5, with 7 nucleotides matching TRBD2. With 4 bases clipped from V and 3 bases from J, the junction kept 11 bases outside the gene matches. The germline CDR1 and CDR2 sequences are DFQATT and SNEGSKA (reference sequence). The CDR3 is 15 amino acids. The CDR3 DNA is TGCAGTGCTAAGGAGGGAGGGCCGGCTAAAGAGACCCAGTACTTC. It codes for CSAKEGGPAKETQYF.

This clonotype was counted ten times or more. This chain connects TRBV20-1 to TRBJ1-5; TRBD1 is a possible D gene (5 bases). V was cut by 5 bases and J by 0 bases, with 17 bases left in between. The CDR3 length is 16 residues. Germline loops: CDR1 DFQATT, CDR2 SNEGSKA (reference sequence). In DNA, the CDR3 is TGCAGTGCTGCTTCGGGGCAGATTTCTAGCAATCAGCCCCAGCATTTT. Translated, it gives CSAASGQISSNQPQHF.

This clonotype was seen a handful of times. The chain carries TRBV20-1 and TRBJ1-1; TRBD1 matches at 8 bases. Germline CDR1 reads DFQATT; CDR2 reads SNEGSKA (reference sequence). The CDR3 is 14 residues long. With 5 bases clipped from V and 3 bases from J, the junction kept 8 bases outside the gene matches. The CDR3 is CSALKGQVDTEAFF. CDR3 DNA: TGCAGTGCTCTGAAGGGACAGGTGGACACTGAAGCTTTCTTT.

The CDR3 sequence: CASSLWPGDNQPQHF. CDR3 nucleotide sequence: TGCGCCAGCAGCTTGTGGCCAGGGGACAATCAGCCCCAGCATTTT. The gene calls are TRBV5-1 and TRBJ1-5; the D gene is possibly TRBD1 (6 bases). The CDR3 has 15 amino acids. The ends were cut back, 1 base at V and 3 bases at J, with 11 bases in the middle. Per the germline V gene, CDR1 is SGHRS and CDR2 is YFSETQ.

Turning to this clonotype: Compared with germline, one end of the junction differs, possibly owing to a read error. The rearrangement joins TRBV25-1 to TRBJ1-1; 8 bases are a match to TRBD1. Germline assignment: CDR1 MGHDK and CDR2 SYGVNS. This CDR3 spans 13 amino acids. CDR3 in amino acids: CASSVSGGGPREF. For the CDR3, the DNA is TGTGCCAGCAGTGTGTCAGGGGGCGGCCCGAGGGAGTTT.

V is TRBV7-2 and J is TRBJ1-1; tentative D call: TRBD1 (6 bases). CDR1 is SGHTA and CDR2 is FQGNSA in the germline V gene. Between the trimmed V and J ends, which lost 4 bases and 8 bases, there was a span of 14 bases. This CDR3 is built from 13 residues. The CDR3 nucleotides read TGTGCCAGCAGCTCGTTACCGGACAGCGAAGCTTTCTTT. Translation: CASSSLPDSEAFF. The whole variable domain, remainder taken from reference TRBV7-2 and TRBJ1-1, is GAGVSQSPSNKVTEKGKDVELRCDPISGHTALYWYRQSLGQGLEFLIYFQGNSAPDKSGLPSDRFSAERTGGSVSTLTIQRTQQEDSAVYLCASSSLPDSEAFFGQGTRLTVV.

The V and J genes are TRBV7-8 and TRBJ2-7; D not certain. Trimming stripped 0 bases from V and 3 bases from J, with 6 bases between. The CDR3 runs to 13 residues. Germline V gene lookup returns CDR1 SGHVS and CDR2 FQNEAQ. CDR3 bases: TGTGCCAGCAGCTTAGCGACTTTCTACGAGCAGTACTTC. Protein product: CASSLATFYEQYF.